The clone carrying this TCR beta chain was seen a single time. What it recognizes is unknown. This entry belongs to a study of resident and recirculating memory T cells in vitiligo. General observations from the study: Different lesions suggested infiltration by different T cell clones.

Only in-frame clones appear in the TCRdb table, and some are missing; sequencing was by immunoSEQ multiplex PCR. The table has approximately 69,000 clones, more than 85% seen once; the top ten hold 4.9%. Sequenced material: blood. The receptor was isolated from a male donor with vitiligo.

The CDR3, as DNA: TGTGCCAGTAGTATTGATTATGTTGGCAGGAACTCCTATAATTCACCCCTCCACTTT. This codes for CASSIDYVGRNSYNSPLHF. The V call is TRBV19, the J call TRBJ1-6, with D unclear. V lost 3 bases and J lost 0, with 18 bases in between. This CDR3 contains 19 residues. Germline CDR1 is LNHDA and CDR2 is SQIVND (reference sequence). The variable domain in full, with the rest retrieved from reference TRBV19 and TRBJ1-6, is DGGITQSPKYLFRKEGQNVTLSCEQNLNHDAMYWYRQDPGQGLRLIYYSQIVNDFQKGDIAEGYSVSREKKESFPLTVTSAQKNPTAFYLCASSIDYVGRNSYNSPLHFGNGTRLTVT.